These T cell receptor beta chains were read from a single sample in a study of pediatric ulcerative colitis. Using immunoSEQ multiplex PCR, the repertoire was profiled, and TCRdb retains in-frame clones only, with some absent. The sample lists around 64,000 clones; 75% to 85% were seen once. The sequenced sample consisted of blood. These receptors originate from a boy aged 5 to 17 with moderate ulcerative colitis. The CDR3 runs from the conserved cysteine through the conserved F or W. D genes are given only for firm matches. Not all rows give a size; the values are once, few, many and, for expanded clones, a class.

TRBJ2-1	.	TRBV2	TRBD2	CASSELAGEYNEQFF	TGTGCCAGCAGTGAACTAGCGGGGGAATACAATGAGCAGTTCTTC
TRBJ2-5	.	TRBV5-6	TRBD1	CASSLVGQGETQYF	TGTGCCAGCAGCTTGGTGGGACAGGGGGAGACCCAGTACTTC
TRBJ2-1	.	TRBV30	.	CAWNGIPHEQFF	TGTGCCTGGAACGGGATCCCGCATGAGCAGTTCTTC
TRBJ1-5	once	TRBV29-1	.	CSRLANDSNQPQHF	TGCAGCCGGCTTGCGAACGATAGCAATCAGCCCCAGCATTTT
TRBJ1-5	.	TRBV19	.	CASSTMSNQPQHF	TGTGCCAGTAGTACAATGAGCAATCAGCCCCAGCATTTT
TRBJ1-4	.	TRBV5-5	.	CASSLNSYSREDEKLFF	TGTGCCAGCAGCCTCAATTCATATAGCAGGGAGGATGAAAAACTGTTTTTT
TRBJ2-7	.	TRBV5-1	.	CASRQGYEQYF	TGCGCCAGCCGCCAGGGTTACGAGCAGTACTTC
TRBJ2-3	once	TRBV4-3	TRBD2	CASSQGGAGVFQWTDTQYF	TGCGCCAGCAGCCAAGGGGGCGCGGGAGTATTCCAGTGGACAGATACGCAGTATTTT
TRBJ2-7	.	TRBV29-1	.	CSVRGGTRLEYEQYF	TGCAGCGTTCGCGGCGGGACAAGGCTGGAGTACGAGCAGTACTTC
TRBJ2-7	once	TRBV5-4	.	CASSLDNSNRLLYF	TGTGCCAGCAGCTTGGATAACTCCAACCGCCTCCTATACTTC
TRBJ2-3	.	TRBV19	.	CASSIGGSTDTQYF	TGTGCCAGTAGTATCGGCGGGAGCACAGATACGCAGTATTTT
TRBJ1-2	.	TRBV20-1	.	CSSGSLYGYTF	TGCAGTTCCGGGTCTCTCTATGGCTACACCTTC
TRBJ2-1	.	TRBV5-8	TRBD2	CASSLEPSGGPLYVNEQFF	TGTGCCAGCAGCTTGGAGCCTAGCGGGGGCCCACTCTATGTCAATGAGCAGTTCTTC
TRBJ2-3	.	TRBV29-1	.	CSATQGIGPDTQYF	TGCAGCGCCACTCAGGGAATTGGGCCAGATACGCAGTATTTT
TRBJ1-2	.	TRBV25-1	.	CASSEQGRPYGYTF	TGTGCCAGCAGTGAACAGGGACGACCCTATGGCTACACCTTC
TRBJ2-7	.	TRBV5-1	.	CASSFSGGLSYEQYF	TGCGCCAGCAGCTTTTCAGGGGGGCTATCCTACGAGCAGTACTTC
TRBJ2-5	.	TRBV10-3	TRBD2	CAISAGGIGTQYF	TGTGCCATCAGTGCGGGGGGTATCGGGACCCAGTACTTC
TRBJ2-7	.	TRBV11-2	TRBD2	CASSLELAGGLIEQYF	TGTGCCAGCAGCTTAGAACTAGCGGGGGGGCTCATCGAGCAGTACTTC
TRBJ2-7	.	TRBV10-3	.	CAIRAHSDEIYEQYF	TGTGCCATCCGAGCCCACAGTGATGAGATCTACGAGCAGTACTTC
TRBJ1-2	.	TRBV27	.	CASSGDVTNYGYTF	TGTGCCAGCAGTGGGGACGTTACTAACTATGGCTACACCTTC
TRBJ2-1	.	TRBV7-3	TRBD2	CASSLNIGGLAGAEQFF	TGTGCCAGCAGCTTAAATATCGGGGGACTAGCGGGGGCTGAGCAGTTCTTC
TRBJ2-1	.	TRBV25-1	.	CASSAYRAGEQFF	TGTGCCAGCAGTGCCTACAGAGCCGGTGAGCAGTTCTTC
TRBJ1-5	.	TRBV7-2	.	CASSLGFDRSNQPQHF	TGTGCCAGCAGCTTAGGTTTCGACCGTAGCAATCAGCCCCAGCATTTT
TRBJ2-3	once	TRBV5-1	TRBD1	CASNPGQGISDTQYF	TGCGCCAGCAACCCGGGACAGGGGATATCAGATACGCAGTATTTT
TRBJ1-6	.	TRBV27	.	CASSTVAVNSPLHF	TGTGCCAGCAGTACAGTGGCGGTAAATTCACCCCTCCACTTT
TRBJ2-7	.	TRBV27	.	CASSRQVPPYEQYF	TGTGCCAGCAGTAGACAGGTCCCCCCCTACGAGCAGTACTTC
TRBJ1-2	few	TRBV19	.	CASSIQGLGGYTF	TGTGCCAGTAGTATACAGGGGTTGGGCGGCTACACCTTC
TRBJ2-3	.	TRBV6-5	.	CASSYSRMTLGTQYF	TGTGCCAGCAGTTACTCGCGGATGACGCTTGGTACGCAGTATTTT
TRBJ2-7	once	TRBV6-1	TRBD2	CATGAGASYEQYF	TGTGCCACGGGAGCGGGGGCCTCCTACGAGCAGTACTTC
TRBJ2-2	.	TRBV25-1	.	CASSERGPGTGELFF	TGTGCCAGCAGTGAACGGGGGCCTGGGACCGGGGAGCTGTTTTTT